Listed here are 30 T cell receptor beta chains from one sample, sequenced in a study of T-cell memory formation after mild COVID-19. TCRdb re-called the 5' RACE reads with MiXCR, one entry per CDR3 protein. The sample lists tens of thousands of distinct CDR3 sequences; less than 15% were seen once. Specimen: PBMCs or a T cell subset sorted from them (not recorded which). The receptor set was obtained from an adult woman who had mild COVID-19 (a few samples of this study predate the infection). Cell type and time point are not known.

J is TRBJ1-5 and V is TRBV27; D is uncertain. V lost 5 bases, J lost 3 bases, and 5 bases lay in between. The CDR3 is 12 residues long. Germline V lookup: CDR1 MNHEY, CDR2 SMNVEV (reference sequence). The CDR3 reads CASSQSNQPQHF. The CDR3 nucleotides read TGTGCCAGCAGTCAATCCAATCAGCCCCAGCATTTT.

V is TRBV12-3 or TRBV12-4 and J is TRBJ2-3; the D is unclear. The CDR3 runs 11 residues. V gave up 8 bases and J gave up 4 bases, with 7 bases separating them. The CDR3 region has the DNA TGTGCCAGCGCTGTGGCAGATACGCAGTATTTT. The encoded protein is CASAVADTQYF.

This clonotype was seen a single time. The V gene is TRBV29-1, the J gene TRBJ2-2; possible D gene TRBD1, 5 bases. Germline values: CDR1 SQVTM, CDR2 ANQGSEA. V was trimmed by 1 base and J by 1 base, leaving 10 bases between them. The CDR3 has 15 amino acids. In DNA form, the CDR3 reads TGCAGCGTTGAAGCCCAGGGTTGGAACACCGGGGAGCTGTTTTTT. This codes for CSVEAQGWNTGELFF.

This chain uses TRBV6-1 with TRBJ2-7; D possibly corresponds to TRBD1 (5 bases). The V end was cut by 8 bases, the J end by 0 bases, with 17 bases between. The CDR3 extends over 15 amino acids. Germline CDR1 reads MNHNS; CDR2 reads SASEGT. The CDR3 loop is CASLGWQGSSYEQYF. The CDR3 DNA follows: TGTGCCAGCCTAGGTTGGCAGGGTAGCTCCTACGAGCAGTACTTC.

The chain is built from TRBV27 and TRBJ2-1, with 9 nucleotides matching TRBD2. The V and J ends lost 3 bases and 8 bases, in that order; junction bases with no gene match: 8. In germline, CDR1 is MNHEY, CDR2 SMNVEV (reference sequence). The CDR3 has 15 residues. In nucleotides, the CDR3 is TGTGCCAGCAGTTTGCGGCTAGCGGGGACAGATGAGCAGTTCTTC. Amino acid sequence: CASSLRLAGTDEQFF.

This sequence joins TRBV6-6 and TRBJ2-7, with 7 bases aligning to TRBD2. This CDR3 spans 16 amino acids. The germline V gene encodes CDR1 MNHNY and CDR2 SVGAGI (reference sequence). V gave up 9 bases and J gave up 6 bases; unmatched junction bases: 20. DNA of the CDR3: TGTGCCAGTCGGGGGGACGGCCGATGGGTTTTCTCCGAGCAGTACTTC. As protein: CASRGDGRWVFSEQYF.

The chain is built from TRBV7-6 and TRBJ1-1; D is unclear. V lost 2 bases and J 2 bases, leaving 6 bases between the germline ends. Germline-derived CDR1 and CDR2 are SGHVS and FNYEAQ. This CDR3 contains 13 residues. CDR3 DNA: TGTGCCAGCAGCTTAAGGGCTAACACTGAAGCTTTCTTT. Translation: CASSLRANTEAFF. Drawing the rest from reference TRBV7-6 and TRBJ1-1, the complete variable domain is GAGVSQSPRYKVTKRGQDVALRCDPISGHVSLYWYRQALGQGPEFLTYFNYEAQQDKSGLPNDRFSAERPEGSISTLTIQRTEQRDSAMYRCASSLRANTEAFFGQGTRLTVV.

The rearrangement joins TRBV5-6 to TRBJ2-7; D perhaps matches TRBD2 (5 bases). The CDR3 totals 16 residues. From germline, CDR1 is SGHDT and CDR2 YYEEEE. Trimming took 4 bases from V and 3 from J, leaving 20 bases between them. The CDR3 is CASSPEADWSYYEQYF. CDR3 coding DNA: TGTGCCAGCAGCCCGGAGGCGGACTGGAGCTACTACGAGCAGTACTTC. The full variable domain, its missing parts supplied by reference TRBV5-6 and TRBJ2-7, is DAGVTQSPTHLIKTRGQQVTLRCSPKSGHDTVSWYQQALGQGPQFIFQYYEEEERQRGNFPDRFSGHQFPNYSSELNVNALLLGDSALYLCASSPEADWSYYEQYFGPGTRLTVT.

V and J are TRBV5-1 and TRBJ1-1; D call uncertain. CDR1 is SGHRS, CDR2 YFSETQ, per germline. Trimming took off 3 bases at V and 7 bases at J, with 13 bases between the two ends. CDR3 length: 13 residues. This CDR3 reads CASSWDSGGEAFF. In nucleotides, the CDR3 is TGCGCCAGCAGCTGGGATTCTGGAGGTGAAGCTTTCTTT.

The chain uses TRBV4-2 and TRBJ1-5; D is unclear. CDR3 length: 16 amino acids. V was shortened by 0 bases and J by 4 bases, with 13 bases between the two germline ends. The germline CDR1 and CDR2 sequences are LGHNA and YNFKEQ. In nucleotides, the CDR3 is TGTGCCAGCAGCCAAGATCTGTCGGCAGGAAATCAGCCCCAGCATTTT. Protein product: CASSQDLSAGNQPQHF.

The chain recombines TRBV12-3 or TRBV12-4 with TRBJ2-2; no reliable D call. The CDR3 consists of 12 residues. V lost 3 bases and J lost 8, with 7 bases in between. The CDR3 region has the DNA TGTGCCAGCAGTTTTGTTGGAGGGGAGCTGTTTTTT. Protein sequence: CASSFVGGELFF.

The chain joins TRBV27 to TRBJ1-1; D is possibly TRBD1 (6 bases). The germline CDR1 and CDR2 sequences are MNHEY and SMNVEV (reference sequence). Trimming removed 3 bases from V and 4 bases from J, with 12 bases in between. The CDR3 runs 14 residues. CDR3 coding DNA: TGTGCCAGCAGTTTGACGGGGGGCAGCACTGAAGCTTTCTTT. It encodes CASSLTGGSTEAFF.

This chain joins TRBV12-5 and TRBJ1-1, with D unclear. Germline V CDR1 and CDR2: LGHNT, FRNRAP. This CDR3 region has 13 residues. V lost 1 base and J 1 base, leaving 4 bases between the germline ends. CDR3 in amino acids: CASGLGENTEAFF. For the CDR3, the DNA is TGTGCTAGTGGTTTGGGGGAGAACACTGAAGCTTTCTTT.

This clonotype was seen a handful of times. The chain recombines TRBV7-2 with TRBJ2-4, with TRBD1 matching over 12 bases. Germline V gene sequence: CDR1 SGHTA, CDR2 FQGNSA. J gave up 0 bases and V 4 bases, and 7 bases lay outside the gene matches. CDR3 length equals 18 residues. CDR3 bases: TGTGCCAGCAGCTCCGGGACAGGGGGCACGGAAGCCAAAAACATTCAGTACTTC. Encoded protein: CASSSGTGGTEAKNIQYF.

This chain connects TRBV4-1 to TRBJ2-5, with 10 positions matching TRBD1. The germline V gene encodes CDR1 MGHRA and CDR2 YSYEKL. Trimming at V came to 1 base and at J to 5 bases, leaving 7 bases not matched to a gene. There are 16 residues in the CDR3. CDR3 nucleotide sequence: TGCGCCAGCAGCCAAGGTGGACAGGGGGGTATGGAGACCCAGTACTTC. Its translation is CASSQGGQGGMETQYF.

This clonotype has at least ten counts. The rearrangement uses TRBV6-2 or TRBV6-3 and TRBJ2-1; D is undetermined. The CDR3 is 13 residues long. The V gene's germline CDR1 is MNHEY and CDR2 SVGEGT. V was shortened by 5 bases and J by 3 bases, with 8 bases between the two germline ends. As DNA, the CDR3 is TGTGCCAGCAGTGTAGGTTTCTACAATGAGCAGTTCTTC. Amino acid sequence: CASSVGFYNEQFF.

This chain connects TRBV29-1 to TRBJ1-2; D remains ambiguous. The V gene lost 3 bases and the J gene lost 2 bases, with 10 bases spanning the gap. This CDR3 is 13 amino acids long. The germline V gene encodes CDR1 SQVTM and CDR2 ANQGSEA. The CDR3 protein is CSVESDANYGYTF. The CDR3 DNA reads as TGCAGCGTTGAGAGCGATGCGAACTATGGCTACACCTTC.

This chain joins TRBV9 and TRBJ2-7, with a possible D match to TRBD2 (6 bases). Germline CDR1 reads SGDLS; CDR2 reads YYNGEE. The CDR3 is 13 residues long. Trimming took off 3 bases at V and 5 bases at J, with 12 bases between the two ends. CDR3 amino acids: CASSATAGNEQYF. The CDR3 region has the DNA TGTGCCAGCAGCGCAACGGCGGGAAACGAGCAGTACTTC.

This clonotype showed up just a few times. The chain has TRBV6-5 and TRBJ2-6, with 9 positions matching TRBD2. V was clipped by 6 bases and J by 2 bases; unmatched bases: 8. The CDR3 contains 17 residues. Germline V CDR1 and CDR2: MNHEY, SVGAGI. CDR3 nucleotide sequence: TGTGCCAGCAGACCTAGCGGGATACAAGCTGGGGCCAACGTCCTGACTTTC. This sequence encodes CASRPSGIQAGANVLTF.

This clonotype was recorded at least ten times. CDR3 in DNA: TGTGCCAGCAGCTTAGATCCGGGTACGAGCTCCTACGAGCAGTACTTC. Its translation: CASSLDPGTSSYEQYF. The gene calls are TRBV11-3 and TRBJ2-7; D not certain. Germline-derived CDR1 and CDR2 are SGHNT and YENEEA. V was pared by 0 bases and J by 0 bases, with 12 bases between. The CDR3 is 16 amino acids.

This clonotype was observed a handful of times. This sequence joins TRBV4-2 and TRBJ2-7; 7 nucleotides agree with TRBD2. CDR1 and CDR2 (germline): LGHNA, YNFKEQ. Trimming removed 0 bases from V and 1 base from J; junction bases left unmatched: 6. The CDR3 extends over 16 amino acids. This CDR3 is CASSQDAPGLSYEQYF. The CDR3 nucleotides are TGTGCCAGCAGCCAAGATGCCCCGGGACTATCCTACGAGCAGTACTTC.

The rearrangement uses TRBV24-1 and TRBJ2-1; 12 bases are a match to TRBD2. There are 14 residues in the CDR3. J lost 8 bases, V lost 7 bases, and 5 bases had no gene match. Germline CDR1 reads KGHDR; CDR2 reads SFDVKD. Here the CDR3 DNA reads TGTGCCACCAGACCCGGGACTAGCGGGTATGAGCAGTTCTTC. Protein: CATRPGTSGYEQFF.

The chain carries TRBV7-2 and TRBJ2-2, with D possibly matching TRBD1 (6 bases). The V gene lost 6 bases and the J gene lost 6 bases, with 11 bases spanning the gap. CDR1 and CDR2 from the germline V gene are SGHTA and FQGNSA. The CDR3 length is 13 residues. CDR3 DNA: TGTGCCAGCAGATACCAGGGGTCCGGGGAGCTGTTTTTT. Encoded protein: CASRYQGSGELFF.

This CDR3 is CASSWDRAAGYTF. CDR3 sequence (DNA): TGTGCCAGCAGCTGGGACAGGGCCGCTGGCTACACCTTC. This chain connects TRBV12-3 or TRBV12-4 to TRBJ1-2, with 9 nucleotides matching TRBD1. The length of the CDR3 is 13 residues. V shed 6 bases and J 7 bases; nucleotides not matched to a gene: 6.

This clonotype came up a few times. The V and J genes are TRBV7-3 and TRBJ2-3; 7 bases fit TRBD2. The germline gives CDR1 SGHTA, CDR2 FQGTGA. CDR3 length: 15 amino acids. Germline trimming cut 5 bases from V and 0 bases from J; bases unmatched to any gene: 5. CDR3 residues: CASSPSGISTDTQYF. CDR3 in DNA: TGTGCCAGCAGCCCGAGCGGGATAAGCACAGATACGCAGTATTTT.

The genes are TRBV20-1 and TRBJ2-1; 14 bases line up with TRBD2. Trimming removed 3 bases from V and 10 bases from J; junction bases left unmatched: 5. CDR3 length equals 14 residues. CDR1 and CDR2 (germline): DFQATT, SNEGSKA (reference sequence). As DNA, the CDR3 is TGCAGTGCTAGGGGACTAGCGGGAGTTGAGGAGCAGTTCTTC. Translated, it gives CSARGLAGVEEQFF.

This clonotype was recorded a few times. V usage is TRBV2 and J usage is TRBJ2-3, with TRBD2 identical over 7 bases. The CDR3 covers 15 residues. The germline V gene encodes CDR1 SNHLY and CDR2 FYNNEI. Trimming cost V 2 bases and J 2 bases; bases outside gene matches: 4. The CDR3 reads CASSERAGYTDTQYF. The CDR3 DNA is TGTGCCAGCAGTGAAAGAGCGGGGTACACAGATACGCAGTATTTT.

In this sample, this clonotype turned up a few times. V and J are TRBV5-5 and TRBJ1-1; unclear D gene. The CDR3 covers 15 residues. V lost 6 bases, J lost 0 bases, and 15 bases lay in between. CDR1 and CDR2 from the germline V gene are SGHKS and YYEKEE (reference sequence). The chain's CDR3 is CASNLDLGMNTEAFF. DNA of the CDR3: TGTGCCAGCAACCTGGACCTGGGCATGAACACTGAAGCTTTCTTT.

The rearrangement joins TRBV29-1 to TRBJ2-3; either TRBD1 or TRBD2 may supply D (5 bases each). Germline V CDR1 and CDR2: SQVTM, ANQGSEA. The CDR3 loop spans 14 amino acids. V lost 4 bases to trimming and J lost 0 bases, with 11 bases between them. DNA of the CDR3: TGCAGCGTTGTGGGGACCCTAAGCACAGATACGCAGTATTTT. Amino acids: CSVVGTLSTDTQYF.

This chain connects TRBV5-1 to TRBJ2-1; possibly TRBD2 for D (6 bases). Germline loops: CDR1 SGHRS, CDR2 YFSETQ. The CDR3 runs 13 residues. V lost 2 bases and J lost 10, with 13 bases in between. The CDR3 DNA is TGCGCCAGCAGCTTCGAGGCGGGGCGGGAGCAGTTCTTC. This codes for CASSFEAGREQFF. Full variable domain (remainder filled in from reference TRBV5-1 and TRBJ2-1): KAGVTQTPRYLIKTRGQQVTLSCSPISGHRSVSWYQQTPGQGLQFLFEYFSETQRNKGNFPGRFSGRQFSNSRSEMNVSTLELGDSALYLCASSFEAGREQFFGPGTRLTVL.